Below are 14 T cell receptor beta chains sequenced from a single sample in a study of cytomegalovirus exposure and HLA in healthy donors. 60 Vbeta and 13 Jbeta primers were used in PCR. Repertoires were generated with immunoSEQ multiplex PCR, while TCRdb's copy carries only in-frame clones and drops some. Found here are just over 150,000 clones; the top ten clones hold roughly 1.3%. Sequencing used PBMCs. The receptor set was obtained from a woman aged 55-69 years in good health and CMV-seronegative.

The chain is built from TRBV4-1 and TRBJ2-5; 7 bases map to TRBD2. CDR3 size: 15 residues. The J segment lost 2 bases and the V segment lost 1 base, leaving 4 bases of the junction unmatched. The germline V gene encodes CDR1 MGHRA and CDR2 YSYEKL. The CDR3 bases are TGCGCCAGCAGCCAAGGTCAGCGGGGTCAAGAGACCCAGTACTTC. This sequence encodes CASSQGQRGQETQYF.

The chain recombines TRBV19 with TRBJ1-2; 7 nucleotides match TRBD1. CDR1 is LNHDA and CDR2 is SQIVND in the germline V gene (reference sequence). This CDR3 spans 14 amino acids. V shed 2 bases, J shed 2 bases, and the junction held 2 bases outside the gene matches. This CDR3 reads CASSIHRGNYGYTF. Here the CDR3 DNA reads TGTGCCAGTAGTATACACAGGGGAAACTATGGCTACACCTTC.

The chain couples TRBV6-5 to TRBJ2-7, with 9 bases matching TRBD1. CDR1 is MNHEY, CDR2 SVGAGI, per germline. The CDR3 loop spans 13 amino acids. J lost 6 bases, V lost 0 bases, and 0 bases had no gene match. The CDR3 DNA reads TGTGCCAGCAGTTACTCGACAGGGGGCGAGCAGTACTTC. It encodes CASSYSTGGEQYF.

V is TRBV19 and J is TRBJ1-1; D gene uncertain. The CDR3 consists of 15 residues. Germline V gene sequence: CDR1 LNHDA, CDR2 SQIVND (reference sequence). The V end lost 3 bases, the J end lost 3 bases, and 14 bases lay between the germline ends. CDR3 region: CASSMRAASYTEAFF. The CDR3 coding sequence is TGTGCCAGTAGTATGCGGGCAGCCTCTTACACTGAAGCTTTCTTT. Full variable domain (rest looked up from reference TRBV19 and TRBJ1-1): DGGITQSPKYLFRKEGQNVTLSCEQNLNHDAMYWYRQDPGQGLRLIYYSQIVNDFQKGDIAEGYSVSREKKESFPLTVTSAQKNPTAFYLCASSMRAASYTEAFFGQGTRLTVV.

This rearrangement joins TRBV15 to TRBJ1-1, with D perhaps TRBD1 (5 bases). In germline, CDR1 is LNHNV, CDR2 YYDKDF (reference sequence). The length of the CDR3 is 15 residues. The V and J ends lost 0 bases and 0 bases respectively, with 8 bases between them. The CDR3 sequence is CATSRDPGMNTEAFF. The CDR3 DNA reads as TGTGCCACCAGCAGAGATCCAGGGATGAACACTGAAGCTTTCTTT.

The gene calls are TRBV14 and TRBJ2-7; no firm D call. The V and J ends lost 0 bases and 0 bases respectively, with 6 bases between them. This CDR3 contains 14 residues. Germline V gives CDR1 SGHDN, CDR2 FVKESK. DNA of the CDR3: TGTGCCAGCAGCCAAGACCAGAACTCCTACGAGCAGTACTTC. It translates to CASSQDQNSYEQYF.

The chain recombines TRBV10-3 with TRBJ2-3; D is possibly TRBD2 (5 bases). The CDR3 contains 14 residues. Germline loops: CDR1 ENHRY, CDR2 SYGVKD. V was cut by 3 bases and J by 15 bases, with 22 bases left in between. The CDR3 nucleotides read TGTGCCATCAGTGACGAGGGTGGGATTACGGACTTCTATTTT. It translates to CAISDEGGITDFYF.

The V gene is TRBV30, the J gene TRBJ1-1; no definite D call. Germline CDR1 GTSNPN, CDR2 SVGIG (reference sequence). This CDR3 contains 14 residues. Trimming took 5 bases from V and 0 from J, leaving 13 bases between them. The CDR3 DNA reads TGTGCCTGGGCCAGGAGGATCATGAACACTGAAGCTTTCTTT. Translating it yields CAWARRIMNTEAFF.

The chain links TRBV10-1 to TRBJ2-1, with 9 bases lining up with TRBD1. The ends lost 5 bases at V and 4 bases at J; junction bases unmatched: 6. This CDR3 has 15 residues. Per germline, CDR1 WNHNN and CDR2 SYGVQD (reference sequence). CDR3 nucleotide sequence: TGCGCCAGCAGTCACACCGGGACAGGGTACAATGAGCAGTTCTTC. Its translation: CASSHTGTGYNEQFF.

The J gene is TRBJ2-2, the V gene TRBV7-3; D ambiguous. CDR3 length: 14 residues. Germline V CDR1 and CDR2: SGHTA, FQGTGA. Trimming stripped 5 bases from V and 3 bases from J, with 10 bases between. The CDR3 DNA is TGTGCCAGCAGCCACTCATTTGACACCGGGGAGCTGTTTTTT. Translating gives CASSHSFDTGELFF. The full variable domain, in which reference TRBV7-3 and TRBJ2-2 provide the parts outside the CDR3, is GAGVSQTPSNKVTEKGKYVELRCDPISGHTALYWYRQSLGQGPEFLIYFQGTGAADDSGLPNDRFFAVRPEGSVSTLKIQRTERGDSAVYLCASSHSFDTGELFFGEGSRLTVL.

This sequence joins TRBV5-6 and TRBJ1-1, with TRBD1 identical over 7 bases. The germline V gene encodes CDR1 SGHDT and CDR2 YYEEEE. The CDR3 has 14 amino acids. Trimming took 4 bases from V and 1 from J; bases not matched to a gene: 4. Here the CDR3 reads CASSRDRWNTEAFF. CDR3 in DNA: TGTGCCAGCAGCCGGGACAGATGGAACACTGAAGCTTTCTTT. The variable domain in full, completed from reference TRBV5-6 and TRBJ1-1, reads DAGVTQSPTHLIKTRGQQVTLRCSPKSGHDTVSWYQQALGQGPQFIFQYYEEEERQRGNFPDRFSGHQFPNYSSELNVNALLLGDSALYLCASSRDRWNTEAFFGQGTRLTVV.

The rearrangement joins TRBV5-8 to TRBJ2-6; D might be TRBD1 (6 bases). Between the trimmed V and J ends, which lost 2 bases and 2 bases, there was a span of 8 bases. The CDR3 consists of 15 residues. Germline V gene lookup returns CDR1 SGHTS and CDR2 YDEGEE. CDR3 nucleotide sequence: TGTGCCAGCAGCTTATACAGGGCTGGGGCCAACGTCCTGACTTTC. Its translation: CASSLYRAGANVLTF.

The gene calls are TRBV2 and TRBJ2-5; 11 bases align to TRBD2. V shed 6 bases, J shed 4 bases, and the junction held 7 bases outside the gene matches. CDR1 and CDR2 (germline): SNHLY, FYNNEI. CDR3 length equals 15 residues. CDR3 sequence: CASRWMGTSGETQYF. Written as DNA, the CDR3 is TGTGCCAGCAGGTGGATGGGGACTAGCGGAGAGACCCAGTACTTC.

The chain has TRBV7-2 and TRBJ1-1; D is ambiguous. CDR3 length equals 17 residues. CDR1 and CDR2 (germline): SGHTA, FQGNSA. Deletions cut 1 base from V and 4 bases from J, with 19 bases between. The CDR3 DNA is TGTGCCAGCAGCTTAGTCGGACTCGTGGCGGGTGGCACTGAAGCTTTCTTT. Encoded protein: CASSLVGLVAGGTEAFF.